One sample yielded the 9 T cell receptor beta chains listed below, sequenced in a study of beta chain features in type 1 diabetes. Points from the study as a whole: Type 1 diabetes patients showed a moderate but significant shortening of TCRB CDR3s in all four CD4+ subsets.

The antigens these receptors bind are not known. The entirety of the isolated RNA underwent reverse transcription, so expressed TCRB transcripts were sequenced. Data came from immunoSEQ multiplex PCR; TCRdb stores just in-frame clones and leaves some out. Of over 200,000 clones detected, about a tenth appear once; the ten largest clones hold around 0.017%. Source material: naive CD4+ T cells from blood. These receptors originate from a young man with type 1 diabetes.

This clone was seen more than once but under ten times. The genes are TRBV15 and TRBJ2-2; D unclear. Trimming stripped 4 bases from V and 1 base from J, with 4 bases between. The CDR3 is 13 residues long. From germline, CDR1 is LNHNV and CDR2 YYDKDF (reference sequence). The CDR3 DNA sequence: TGTGCCACCAGCACCAGGAACACCGGGGAGCTGTTTTTT. Translated: CATSTRNTGELFF.

This clone showed up just a few times. This chain joins TRBV9 and TRBJ1-2; TRBD1 is a possible D gene (6 bases). The V end was cut by 4 bases, the J end by 3 bases, with 10 bases between. Germline loops: CDR1 SGDLS, CDR2 YYNGEE. The CDR3 is 13 residues long. CDR3 region: CASSLQGDYGYTF. CDR3 bases: TGTGCCAGCAGCCTACAGGGAGACTATGGCTACACCTTC.

V gene TRBV9 combines with J gene TRBJ1-1; D may be TRBD1 (5 bases). V lost 0 bases, J lost 2 bases, and 8 bases lay in between. The CDR3 is 14 amino acids. Germline V CDR1 and CDR2: SGDLS, YYNGEE. Here the CDR3 reads CASSVEGTNTEAFF. CDR3 DNA: TGTGCCAGCAGCGTAGAGGGGACTAACACTGAAGCTTTCTTT.

The chain uses TRBV5-4 and TRBJ1-5, with D tentatively TRBD1 (5 bases). CDR3 length equals 13 residues. V gave up 3 bases and J gave up 5 bases, with 9 bases separating them. The germline V gene encodes CDR1 SGHNT and CDR2 YYREEE (reference sequence). The DNA for the CDR3 is TGTGCCAGCAGCTACGACAGCTATCAGCCCCAGCATTTT. Translating gives CASSYDSYQPQHF.

The CDR3 spells CASSQVIAGGPETQYF. In nucleotides, the CDR3 is TGTGCCAGCAGCCAAGTGATAGCGGGGGGGCCGGAGACCCAGTACTTC. The rearrangement links TRBV7-8 to TRBJ2-5; TRBD2 matches at 11 bases. CDR1 is SGHVS, CDR2 FQNEAQ, per germline. The CDR3 has 16 residues. The ends lost 5 bases at V and 5 bases at J; junction bases unmatched: 10.

The CDR3 loop reads CASSYGLAGGQETQYF. The CDR3 DNA is TGTGCCAGCAGCTATGGACTAGCGGGGGGGCAAGAGACCCAGTACTTC. The chain couples TRBV7-2 to TRBJ2-5; 15 nucleotides align to TRBD2. J was trimmed by 2 bases and V by 4 bases; bases with no gene match: 2. The CDR3 runs 16 residues. Per the germline V gene, CDR1 is SGHTA and CDR2 is FQGNSA.

A few counts support this clone. The chain recombines TRBV7-2 with TRBJ2-5; a possible D gene is TRBD1 (6 bases). V was cut by 5 bases and J by 2 bases, with 12 bases left in between. This CDR3 has 14 amino acids. CDR1 is SGHTA and CDR2 is FQGNSA in the germline V gene. CDR3 in DNA: TGTGCCAGCAGCCTAACAGGGTCTCAAGAGACCCAGTACTTC. This gives the protein CASSLTGSQETQYF. The whole variable domain, filled in from reference TRBV7-2 and TRBJ2-5, reads GAGVSQSPSNKVTEKGKDVELRCDPISGHTALYWYRQSLGQGLEFLIYFQGNSAPDKSGLPSDRFSAERTGGSVSTLTIQRTQQEDSAVYLCASSLTGSQETQYFGPGTRLLVL.

CDR3: CASSLGLFSYEQYF. CDR3 in DNA: TGTGCCAGCAGCTTGGGCCTTTTTTCCTACGAGCAGTACTTC. This chain uses TRBV7-2 with TRBJ2-7; D unresolved. Germline-derived CDR1 and CDR2 are SGHTA and FQGNSA. V was shortened by 3 bases and J by 1 base, with 10 bases between the two germline ends. This CDR3 is 14 amino acids long. Combining the CDR3 with reference TRBV7-2 and TRBJ2-7 gives the whole variable domain GAGVSQSPSNKVTEKGKDVELRCDPISGHTALYWYRQSLGQGLEFLIYFQGNSAPDKSGLPSDRFSAERTGGSVSTLTIQRTQQEDSAVYLCASSLGLFSYEQYFGPGTRLTVT.

This clone was counted only a few times. The chain employs TRBV15 and TRBJ2-7, with 9 bases matching TRBD1. There are 14 residues in the CDR3. Per germline, CDR1 LNHNV and CDR2 YYDKDF (reference sequence). The J segment lost 7 bases and the V segment lost 6 bases, leaving 10 bases of the junction unmatched. CDR3 coding DNA: TGTGCCACCAGTTCGGGACAGGGTGTCGGGGAGCAGTACTTC. The encoded protein is CATSSGQGVGEQYF.